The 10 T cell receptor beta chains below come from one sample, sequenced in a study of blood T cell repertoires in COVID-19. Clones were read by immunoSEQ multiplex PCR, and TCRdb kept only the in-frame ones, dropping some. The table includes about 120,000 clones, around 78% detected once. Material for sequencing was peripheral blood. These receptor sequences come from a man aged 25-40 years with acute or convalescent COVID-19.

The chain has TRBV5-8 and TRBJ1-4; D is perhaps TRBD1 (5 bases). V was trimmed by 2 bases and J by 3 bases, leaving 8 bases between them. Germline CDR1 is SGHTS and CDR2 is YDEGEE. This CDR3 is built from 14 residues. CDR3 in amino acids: CASSFGGSNEKLFF. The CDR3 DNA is TGTGCCAGCAGCTTTGGGGGGTCTAATGAAAAACTGTTTTTT.

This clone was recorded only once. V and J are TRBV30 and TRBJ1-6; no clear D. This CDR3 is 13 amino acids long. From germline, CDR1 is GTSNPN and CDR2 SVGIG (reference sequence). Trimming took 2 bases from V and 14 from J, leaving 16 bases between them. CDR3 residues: CAWSPGLVITLHF. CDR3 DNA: TGTGCCTGGAGTCCAGGACTCGTAATCACCCTCCACTTT.

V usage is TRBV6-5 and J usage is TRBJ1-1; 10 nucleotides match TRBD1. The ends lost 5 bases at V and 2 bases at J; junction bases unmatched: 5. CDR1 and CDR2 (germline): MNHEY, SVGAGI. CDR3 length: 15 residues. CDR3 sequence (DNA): TGTGCCAGCAGTCCACGGGACAGGGGAAACACTGAAGCTTTCTTT. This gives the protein CASSPRDRGNTEAFF.

The DNA of the CDR3 is TGTGCCAGCAGAGACCGGACAGGGAATCAGCCCCAGCATTTT. It is translated as CASRDRTGNQPQHF. The rearrangement joins TRBV6-6 to TRBJ1-5; 8 nucleotides agree with TRBD1. The V gene end was trimmed by 6 bases and the J gene end by 4 bases; junction bases not matched to a gene: 5. Germline CDR1 is MNHNY and CDR2 is SVGAGI (reference sequence). CDR3 size: 14 residues.

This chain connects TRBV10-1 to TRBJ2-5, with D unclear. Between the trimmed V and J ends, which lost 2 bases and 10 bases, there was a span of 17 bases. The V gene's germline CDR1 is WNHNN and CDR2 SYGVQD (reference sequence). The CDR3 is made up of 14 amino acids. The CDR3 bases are TGCGCCAGCAGTGAGGGCCCCCCGAAGTATGACCAGTACTTC. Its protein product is CASSEGPPKYDQYF.

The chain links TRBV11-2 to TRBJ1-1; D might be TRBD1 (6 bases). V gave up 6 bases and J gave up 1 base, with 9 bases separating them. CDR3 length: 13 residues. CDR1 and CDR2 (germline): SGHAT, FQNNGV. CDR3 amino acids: CASSQQGNTEAFF. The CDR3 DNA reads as TGTGCCAGCAGTCAACAGGGGAACACTGAAGCTTTCTTT.

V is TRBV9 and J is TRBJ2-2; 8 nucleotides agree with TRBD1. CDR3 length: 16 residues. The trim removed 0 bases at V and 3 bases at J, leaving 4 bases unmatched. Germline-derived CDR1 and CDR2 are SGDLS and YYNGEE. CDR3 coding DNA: TGTGCCAGCAGCGTAGAGGGGACAGGTTACACCGGGGAGCTGTTTTTT. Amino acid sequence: CASSVEGTGYTGELFF.

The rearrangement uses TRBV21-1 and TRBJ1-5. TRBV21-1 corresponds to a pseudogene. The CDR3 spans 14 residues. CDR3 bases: TGTGCCAGCAGCAAATTCCGTGGAGTTCCAGCCCAGCATTTT. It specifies CASSKFRGVPAQHF.

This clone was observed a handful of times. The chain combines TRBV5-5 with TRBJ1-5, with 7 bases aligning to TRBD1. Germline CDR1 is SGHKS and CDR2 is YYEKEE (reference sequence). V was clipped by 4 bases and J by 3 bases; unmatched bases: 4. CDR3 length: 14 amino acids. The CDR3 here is CASSGGTVNQPQHF. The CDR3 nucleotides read TGTGCCAGCAGCGGGGGGACAGTCAATCAGCCCCAGCATTTT.

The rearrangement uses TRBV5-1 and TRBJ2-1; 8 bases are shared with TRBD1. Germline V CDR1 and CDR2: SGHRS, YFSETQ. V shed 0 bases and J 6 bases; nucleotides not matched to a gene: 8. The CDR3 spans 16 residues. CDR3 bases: TGCGCCAGCAGCTTGGTAGGGACAGGCGAAATCAATGAGCAGTTCTTC. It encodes CASSLVGTGEINEQFF.